This T cell receptor (beta chain) stems from a study of blood T cell repertoires in COVID-19 (TCRdb year 2020). For the wider study: Samples covering the acute and convalescent phases of COVID-19 were provided by collaborators in the United States, Italy and Spain. The prospective study material was composed of cDNA or gDNA derived from T cells, B-cell-depleted T cells, or PBMCs. Deeply sampled blood TCRbeta repertoires from subjects exposed to, actively infected with, or recovered from COVID-19 were included in the dataset. A freely available public database, intended as a resource for researchers studying the immune response to SARS-CoV-2, is where the repertoires were released. The samples were drawn from the first 160 participants of the ongoing ImmuneRACE study and from more than 1,000 subjects provided by 6 global collaborators. The sample metadata nearly always contained a de-identified subject ID, COVID-19 status, age in years and sex. Where HLA class I and class II types were available, the types were taken from metadata supplied by the sample provider, not from assay-based typing.

A note on this clone: The antigen this receptor binds is unknown. Base qualities are not at hand, and no much larger clone is one base apart.

Each collaborating institution followed its own protocols to collect whole blood in K2EDTA tubes. For TCRbeta analysis, collaborators shipped samples in one of three forms: frozen whole blood, isolated PBMCs, or DNA extracted from either of those sample types. The germline ends are 11 bases apart after V is trimmed by 4 bases and J by 7 bases. CDR1 is given as MGHDK and CDR2 as SYGVNS, both from the germline V gene. The CDR3 sequence holds 12 residues, the cysteine and phenylalanine included. The read is trimmed to its CDR3 DNA, 36 bases read in frame from base 1. Study-wide findings and limitations: The quantity of clinical and demographic metadata differed by source and by participant and was supplied without curation.

The immunoSEQ Assay, a bias-controlled multiplex PCR, was used to amplify TCRbeta CDR3 regions from genomic DNA. In the source study's methods: The number of nucleated cells in each sample was estimated by amplification of reference gene primers within the assay. To quantify the absolute abundance of each unique TCRbeta CDR3 rearrangement, sequence reads were collapsed and filtered. For each sample, productive Simpson clonality was calculated by taking the square root of Simpson's diversity index across productive rearrangements. TCRdb took over this immuneACCESS table, retaining in-frame rearrangements with V and J assigned. Such tables are incomplete; in checked studies, under half of the missing clones stem from an unresolved V gene, and the remainder is unexplained. V and J calls plus clone size are reproduced from that table; the DNA served to infer D and trimming. The table for this sample lists some 330,000 clones; around 89% of them were counted only once. The ten top clones hold under 4.5% of the sample.

The source of this sequence is a woman aged 45-65 years with active or convalescent COVID-19. Recombination linked TRBV25-1 to TRBJ2-7, with the D gene not confidently named. The sequenced material came from peripheral blood. CDR3 protein: CASSGTVGEQYF. The bases read TGTGCCAGCAGTGGAACAGTTGGTGAGCAGTACTTC.